This T cell receptor beta chain was recovered during a study of shared clonotypes between healthy human individuals. Study-wide context: Contributing individuals were two females and a few males aged 18 to 49.

V gave up 4 bases and J gave up 3 bases, with 9 bases separating them. The CDR3 is 13 amino acids. Germline assignment: CDR1 MNHEY and CDR2 SVGAGI. Each unsorted PBMC replicate got 300 ng genomic DNA, roughly 29,000 genomes. Unsorted PBMC DNA underwent sequencing on ten immunoSEQ deep assay plates. Here immunoSEQ multiplex PCR was the method, and the copy in TCRdb shows in-frame clones only, minus some. Among fewer than 650,000 clones, 70% to 80% were seen once, and the ten largest hold over 10%. Caucasian adults living in Nashville, Tennessee, provided all samples. The chain recombines TRBV6-5 with TRBJ1-2, with a possible D match to TRBD1 (5 bases). The clonotype was recovered from a woman aged 40 to 50 in good health. Some clones in this sample may be carry-over from other donors' samples. Sequences were obtained from PBMCs. The CDR3 DNA sequence: TGTGCCAGCAGTTCGGGGGGGGACTATGGCTACACCTTC. Translation gives CASSSGGDYGYTF.